This T cell receptor beta chain was documented in a study of T-cell reconstitution after alpha-beta-depleted transplantation in children. The CDR3 extends over 15 amino acids. The V gene's germline CDR1 is DFQATT and CDR2 SNEGSKA (reference sequence). V was trimmed by 0 bases and J by 5 bases, leaving 14 bases between them. It was with unique molecular identifiers that the TCRbeta library was prepared. TCRdb re-analysed the PCR reads in MiXCR, keeping a single row per CDR3 protein. The sample contains a few hundred thousand distinct CDR3 sequences, about 9.3% of which appear only once. The chain joins TRBV20-1 to TRBJ2-1, with TRBD1 as a possible D gene (6 bases). Sample: PBMCs from the stem cell graft donor, taken from the stem cell graft. The clonotype originates from a human donor who donated a stem cell graft to a child with acute lymphoblastic leukemia. This CDR3 is CSARDEGDPNNEQFF. Written as DNA, the CDR3 is TGCAGTGCTAGAGATGAGGGGGATCCCAACAATGAGCAGTTCTTC.